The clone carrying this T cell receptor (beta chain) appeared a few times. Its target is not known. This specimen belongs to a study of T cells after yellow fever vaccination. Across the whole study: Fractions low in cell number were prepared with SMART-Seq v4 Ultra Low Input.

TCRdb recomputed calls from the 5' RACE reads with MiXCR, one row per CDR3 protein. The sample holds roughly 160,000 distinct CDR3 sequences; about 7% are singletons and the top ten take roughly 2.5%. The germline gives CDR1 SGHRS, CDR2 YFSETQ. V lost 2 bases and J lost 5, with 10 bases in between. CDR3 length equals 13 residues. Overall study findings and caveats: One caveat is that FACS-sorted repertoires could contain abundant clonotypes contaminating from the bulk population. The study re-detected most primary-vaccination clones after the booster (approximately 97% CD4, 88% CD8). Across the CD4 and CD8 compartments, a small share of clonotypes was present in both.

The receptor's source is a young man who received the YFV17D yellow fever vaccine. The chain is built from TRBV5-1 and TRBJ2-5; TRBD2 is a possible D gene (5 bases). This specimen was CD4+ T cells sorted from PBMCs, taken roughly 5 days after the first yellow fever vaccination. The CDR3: CASSFWGDETQYF. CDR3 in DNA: TGCGCCAGCAGCTTTTGGGGAGATGAGACCCAGTACTTC. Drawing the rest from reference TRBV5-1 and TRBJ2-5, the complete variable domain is KAGVTQTPRYLIKTRGQQVTLSCSPISGHRSVSWYQQTPGQGLQFLFEYFSETQRNKGNFPGRFSGRQFSNSRSEMNVSTLELGDSALYLCASSFWGDETQYFGPGTRLLVL.